This T cell receptor beta chain was observed in a study of T cell changes during pregnancy in multiple sclerosis. The V end lost 1 base, the J end lost 0 bases, and 7 bases lay between the germline ends. This CDR3 has 15 residues. CDR1 LNHDA and CDR2 SQIVND come from the germline V gene (reference sequence). The protocol was immunoSEQ multiplex PCR, while the TCRdb copy is restricted to in-frame clones and leaves out a portion. The profile covers tens of thousands of clones, with over 75% appearing a single time and 2% to 2.5% taken by the ten largest. This chain joins TRBV19 and TRBJ1-3, with D unclear. The sequence was collected from a female donor in good health, enrolled as a control in a pregnancy study. Sequenced material: peripheral blood, taken in the first trimester of pregnancy. This CDR3 is CASSIGHFSGNTIYF. The CDR3 coding sequence is TGTGCCAGTAGTATAGGACATTTCTCTGGAAACACCATATATTTT.